Shown below are 14 T cell receptor beta chains from a single sample sequenced in a study of T cell responses to AZD1222 COVID-19 vaccine. Profiled with immunoSEQ multiplex PCR; TCRdb holds only in-frame clones, not every one. The sample shows fewer than 110,000 clones, roughly nine tenths of them seen only once. The sequencing here drew on peripheral blood, taken on day 0 of AZD1222 vaccination. The receptors stem from an adult in good health.

V and J are TRBV6-5 and TRBJ2-6; D is uncertain. With 4 bases removed from V and 0 bases from J, the gap between germline ends came to 7 bases. Germline V CDR1 and CDR2: MNHEY, SVGAGI. CDR3 size: 15 residues. The CDR3 nucleotides are TGTGCCAGCAGTTTCACAGTCTCTGGGGCCAACGTCCTGACTTTC. Protein sequence: CASSFTVSGANVLTF.

The V gene is TRBV30, the J gene TRBJ2-6; the D gene is possibly TRBD2 (5 bases). CDR1 and CDR2 from the germline V gene are GTSNPN and SVGIG (reference sequence). Trimming shortened V by 2 bases and J by 3 bases, and 8 bases separated the two germline ends. The CDR3 is made up of 14 amino acids. CDR3 in DNA: TGTGCCTGGAGTAAGGCGGGTGGGGCCAACGTCCTGACTTTC. This codes for CAWSKAGGANVLTF.

This chain connects TRBV4-1 to TRBJ2-7; possible D gene TRBD2, 6 bases. CDR1 and CDR2 from the germline V gene are MGHRA and YSYEKL. The CDR3 runs to 13 residues. The V end lost 4 bases, the J end lost 2 bases, and 9 bases lay between the germline ends. CDR3 nucleotide sequence: TGCGCCAGCAGCCCGGGACTCCCCTACGAGCAGTACTTC. Encoded protein: CASSPGLPYEQYF.

The chain is built from TRBV10-3 and TRBJ1-2, with TRBD1 identical over 7 bases. Germline CDR1 reads ENHRY; CDR2 reads SYGVKD. The V segment lost 10 bases and the J segment 3 bases; nucleotides outside the gene matches: 8. The CDR3 is 13 amino acids. CDR3 amino acids: CATRQGLDYGYTF. Here the CDR3 DNA reads TGTGCCACCCGACAGGGTTTAGACTATGGCTACACCTTC.

The chain uses TRBV28 and TRBJ1-4, with TRBD1 identical over 9 bases. Trimming cost V 6 bases and J 4 bases; bases outside gene matches: 6. The V gene's germline CDR1 is MDHEN and CDR2 SYDVKM. This CDR3 is built from 15 residues. The CDR3 DNA sequence: TGTGCCAGCAGCAGCCCGGGACAGGGTAATGAAAAACTGTTTTTT. Translating it yields CASSSPGQGNEKLFF.

The chain carries TRBV28 and TRBJ2-7; TRBD2 matches 9 bases. Germline trimming cut 6 bases from V and 1 base from J; bases unmatched to any gene: 10. Germline values: CDR1 MDHEN, CDR2 SYDVKM. The CDR3 length is 16 residues. Written as DNA, the CDR3 is TGTGCCAGCAGCCGAAGCGGGGGGACGCGTTCCTACGAGCAGTACTTC. Its protein is CASSRSGGTRSYEQYF.

The rearrangement joins TRBV29-1 to TRBJ1-1; D uncertain. Looked up from germline, CDR1 is SQVTM and CDR2 is ANQGSEA. The CDR3 contains 13 residues. With 4 bases removed from V and 4 bases from J, the gap between germline ends came to 13 bases. CDR3 protein: CSVGASVTTEAFF. In DNA, the CDR3 is TGCAGCGTTGGGGCGAGTGTGACCACTGAAGCTTTCTTT.

The chain links TRBV27 to TRBJ1-1; 7 bases line up with TRBD1. This CDR3 comprises 14 residues. Germline-derived CDR1 and CDR2 are MNHEY and SMNVEV (reference sequence). J gave up 5 bases and V 4 bases, and 7 bases lay outside the gene matches. The CDR3 DNA reads TGTGCCAGCAGTTGGGGGACCAGGGGGACTGAAGCTTTCTTT. Its translation: CASSWGTRGTEAFF.

The gene calls are TRBV6-5 and TRBJ1-1; D call uncertain. CDR3 size: 13 residues. V lost 0 bases and J 6 bases, leaving 8 bases between the germline ends. Germline V lookup: CDR1 MNHEY, CDR2 SVGAGI. Here the CDR3 reads CASSYSSSSEAFF. CDR3 DNA sequence: TGTGCCAGCAGTTACTCATCCAGTTCTGAAGCTTTCTTT.

This sequence joins TRBV11-3 and TRBJ2-7, with D possibly being TRBD1 (5 bases). Trimming cost V 1 base and J 1 base, with 5 bases left between them. The germline V gene has CDR1 SGHNT and CDR2 YENEEA. There are 13 residues in the CDR3. CDR3: CASSLGQSYEQYF. The CDR3 DNA reads TGTGCCAGCAGCTTAGGACAGTCCTACGAGCAGTACTTC.

The V and J genes are TRBV6-5 and TRBJ1-1; 7 nucleotides match TRBD1. Germline loops: CDR1 MNHEY, CDR2 SVGAGI. The CDR3 sequence is 13 residues long. The V gene end was trimmed by 8 bases and the J gene end by 1 base; junction bases not matched to a gene: 4. In DNA form, the CDR3 reads TGTGCCAGCGGCAGGGGGGAGAACACTGAAGCTTTCTTT. It translates to CASGRGENTEAFF.

This chain connects TRBV6-1 to TRBJ1-2; D is unclear. Germline CDR1 is MNHNS and CDR2 is SASEGT. V was pared by 2 bases and J by 8 bases, with 12 bases between. The CDR3 runs 13 residues. CDR3: CASSENREGGYTF. The CDR3 bases are TGTGCCAGCAGTGAAAATCGAGAGGGAGGCTACACCTTC.

This chain connects TRBV4-1 to TRBJ1-2; 9 nucleotides match TRBD1. Germline V gene data show CDR1 as MGHRA and CDR2 as YSYEKL. The CDR3 extends over 12 amino acids. J was trimmed by 5 bases and V by 8 bases; bases with no gene match: 3. The CDR3: CASGTGTYGYTF. The CDR3 nucleotides read TGCGCCAGCGGGACAGGGACGTATGGCTACACCTTC.

The chain links TRBV30 to TRBJ2-7, with D perhaps TRBD1 (6 bases). The germline V gene encodes CDR1 GTSNPN and CDR2 SVGIG (reference sequence). This CDR3 spans 14 amino acids. V dropped 2 bases and J dropped 0 bases, with 11 bases sitting between them. The CDR3 sequence: CAWSTGQISYEQYF. In nucleotides, the CDR3 is TGTGCCTGGAGTACTGGACAGATCTCCTACGAGCAGTACTTC.